The clone carrying this T cell receptor (beta chain) was counted a single time. Its antigen is still unknown. This entry belongs to a study of CD8 T cells in Susac syndrome. Study-wide background: Sequencing included Susac syndrome patients, roughly six of them with active disease and roughly 8 in remission. The Susac syndrome patients were therapy-naive, on corticosteroids, or on intravenous immunoglobulin alone at blood draw. Points from the study as a whole: An acknowledgment was made by the study that its TCR sequencing and HLA analysis involved relatively few individuals.

Negative isolation yielded CD4+ and CD8+ T cells, and FACS enriched TEMRA cells. Roughly 0.5 to 1 ug RNA was reverse transcribed with random hexamers. TCRdb fed the immunoSEQ multiplex PCR reads into MiXCR, producing one record per CDR3 protein. The sample holds 85,000 to 95,000 distinct CDR3 sequences, roughly 94% seen once. The V gene's germline CDR1 is LGHDT and CDR2 YNNKEL (reference sequence). V was pared by 1 base and J by 8 bases, with 8 bases between. The CDR3 contains 12 residues. The chain is built from TRBV3-1 and TRBJ1-2; unclear D gene. The sample was CD4+ T cells from PBMCs. This clonotype originated in a human donor with Susac syndrome. CDR3 region: CASSQGPVGYTF. In nucleotides, the CDR3 is TGTGCCAGCAGCCAAGGCCCCGTCGGCTACACCTTC.